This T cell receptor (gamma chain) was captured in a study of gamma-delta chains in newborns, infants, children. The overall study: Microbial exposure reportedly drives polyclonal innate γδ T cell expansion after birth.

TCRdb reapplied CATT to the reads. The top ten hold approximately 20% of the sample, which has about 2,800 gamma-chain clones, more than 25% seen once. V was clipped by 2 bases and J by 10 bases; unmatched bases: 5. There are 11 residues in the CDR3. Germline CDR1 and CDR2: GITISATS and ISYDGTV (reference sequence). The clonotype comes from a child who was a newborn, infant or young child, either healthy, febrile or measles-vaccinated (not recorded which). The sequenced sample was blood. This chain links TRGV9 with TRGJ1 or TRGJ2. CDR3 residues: CALWEDAKKLF. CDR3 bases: TGTGCCTTGTGGGAGGACGCGAAGAAACTCTTT.